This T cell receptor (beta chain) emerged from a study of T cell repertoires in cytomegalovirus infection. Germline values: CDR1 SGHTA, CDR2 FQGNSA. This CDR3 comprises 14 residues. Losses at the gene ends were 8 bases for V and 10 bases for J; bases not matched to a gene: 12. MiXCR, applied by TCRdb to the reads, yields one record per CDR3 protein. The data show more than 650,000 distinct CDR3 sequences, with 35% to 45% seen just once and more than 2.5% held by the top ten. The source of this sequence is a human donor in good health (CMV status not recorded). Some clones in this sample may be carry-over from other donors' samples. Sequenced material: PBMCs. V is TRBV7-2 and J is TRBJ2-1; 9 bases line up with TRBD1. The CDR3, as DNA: TGTGCCAGCGGCCGGGACAGGGCATTCGGCGAGCAGTTCTTC. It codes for CASGRDRAFGEQFF. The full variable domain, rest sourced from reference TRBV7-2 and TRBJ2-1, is GAGVSQSPSNKVTEKGKDVELRCDPISGHTALYWYRQSLGQGLEFLIYFQGNSAPDKSGLPSDRFSAERTGGSVSTLTIQRTQQEDSAVYLCASGRDRAFGEQFFGPGTRLTVL.